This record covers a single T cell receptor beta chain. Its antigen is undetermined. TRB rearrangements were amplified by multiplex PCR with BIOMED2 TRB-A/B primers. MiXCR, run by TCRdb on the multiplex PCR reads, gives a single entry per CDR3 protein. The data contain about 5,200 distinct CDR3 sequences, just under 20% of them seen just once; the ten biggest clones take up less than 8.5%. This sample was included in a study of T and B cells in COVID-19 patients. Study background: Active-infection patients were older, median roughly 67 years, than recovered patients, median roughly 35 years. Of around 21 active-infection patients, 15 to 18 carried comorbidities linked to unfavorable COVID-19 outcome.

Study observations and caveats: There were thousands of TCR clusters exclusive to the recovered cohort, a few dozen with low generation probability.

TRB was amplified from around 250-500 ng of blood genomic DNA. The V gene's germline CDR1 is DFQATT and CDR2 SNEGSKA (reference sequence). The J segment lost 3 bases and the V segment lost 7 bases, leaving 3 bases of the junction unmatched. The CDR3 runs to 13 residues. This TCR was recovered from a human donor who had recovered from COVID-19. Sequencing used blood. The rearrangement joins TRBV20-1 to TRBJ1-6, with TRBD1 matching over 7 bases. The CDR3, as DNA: TGCAGTGGCAGACAGGGCTATAATTCACCCCTCCACTTT. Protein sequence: CSGRQGYNSPLHF.